The present entry profiles one T cell receptor (beta chain) with its context. Its antigen remains unknown. The PCR was carried out with 60 Vbeta primers and 13 Jbeta primers. Repertoires were generated with immunoSEQ multiplex PCR, while TCRdb's copy carries only in-frame clones and drops some. The sample shows about 160,000 clones, approximately 80% of them seen only once. The record originates from a study of cytomegalovirus exposure and HLA in healthy donors. V shed 1 base and J shed 10 bases, with 14 bases lying between them. This CDR3 has 13 residues. Germline assignment: CDR1 MNHNS and CDR2 SASEGT. Regarding the study as a whole: The classifier was said to identify cytomegalovirus status with high specificity and sensitivity.

The V call is TRBV6-1, the J call TRBJ2-7; D is perhaps TRBD2 (7 bases). This sequence was found in a man over 45 in good health and CMV-seropositive. Sequenced sample: PBMCs. The chain's CDR3 is CASSEGEGGAQYF. CDR3 nucleotide sequence: TGTGCCAGCAGTGAAGGGGAGGGGGGCGCTCAGTACTTC.